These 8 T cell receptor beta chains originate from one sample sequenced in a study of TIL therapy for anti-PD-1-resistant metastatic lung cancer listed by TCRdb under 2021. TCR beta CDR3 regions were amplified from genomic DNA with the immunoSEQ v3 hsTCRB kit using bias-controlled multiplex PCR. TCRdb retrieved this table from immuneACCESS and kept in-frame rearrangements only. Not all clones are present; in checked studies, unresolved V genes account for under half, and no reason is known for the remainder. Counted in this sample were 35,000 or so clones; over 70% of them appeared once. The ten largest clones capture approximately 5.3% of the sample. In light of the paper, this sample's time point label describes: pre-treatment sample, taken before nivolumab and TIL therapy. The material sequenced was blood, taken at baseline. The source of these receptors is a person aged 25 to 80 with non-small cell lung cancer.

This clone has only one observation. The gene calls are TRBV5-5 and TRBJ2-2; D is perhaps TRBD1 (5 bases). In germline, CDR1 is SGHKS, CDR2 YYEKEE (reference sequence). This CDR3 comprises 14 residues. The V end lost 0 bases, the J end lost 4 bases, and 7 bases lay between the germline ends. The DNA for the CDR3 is TGTGCCAGCAGCTTGGGACAGATCACCGGGGAGCTGTTTTTT. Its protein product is CASSLGQITGELFF.

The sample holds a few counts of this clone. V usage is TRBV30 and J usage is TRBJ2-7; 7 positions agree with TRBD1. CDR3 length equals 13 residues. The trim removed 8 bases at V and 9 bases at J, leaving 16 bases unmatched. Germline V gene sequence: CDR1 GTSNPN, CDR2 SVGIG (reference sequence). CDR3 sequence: CALGGHSRDRQYF. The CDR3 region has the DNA TGTGCCCTAGGGGGCCACAGCCGGGACAGGCAGTACTTC.

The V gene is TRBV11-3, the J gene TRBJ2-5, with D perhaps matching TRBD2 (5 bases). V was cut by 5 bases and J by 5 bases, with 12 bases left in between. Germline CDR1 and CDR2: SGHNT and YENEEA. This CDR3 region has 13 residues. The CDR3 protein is CASSASPPETQYF. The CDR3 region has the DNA TGTGCCAGCAGCGCTAGCCCCCCCGAGACCCAGTACTTC.

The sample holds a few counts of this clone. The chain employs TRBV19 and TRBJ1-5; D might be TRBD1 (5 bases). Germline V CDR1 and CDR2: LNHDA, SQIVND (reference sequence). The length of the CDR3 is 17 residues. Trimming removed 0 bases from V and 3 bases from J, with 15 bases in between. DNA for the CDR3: TGTGCCAGTAGTATAGATCACGTGAGGGGCCCCAATCAGCCCCAGCATTTT. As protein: CASSIDHVRGPNQPQHF. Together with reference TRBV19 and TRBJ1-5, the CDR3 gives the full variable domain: DGGITQSPKYLFRKEGQNVTLSCEQNLNHDAMYWYRQDPGQGLRLIYYSQIVNDFQKGDIAEGYSVSREKKESFPLTVTSAQKNPTAFYLCASSIDHVRGPNQPQHFGDGTRLSIL.

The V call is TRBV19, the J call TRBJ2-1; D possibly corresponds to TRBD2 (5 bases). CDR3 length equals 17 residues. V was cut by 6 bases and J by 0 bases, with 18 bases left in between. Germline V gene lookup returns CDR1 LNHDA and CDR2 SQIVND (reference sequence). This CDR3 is CASSAGPGRSSYNEQFF. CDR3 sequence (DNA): TGTGCCAGTAGCGCGGGCCCCGGGCGGAGCTCCTACAATGAGCAGTTCTTC.

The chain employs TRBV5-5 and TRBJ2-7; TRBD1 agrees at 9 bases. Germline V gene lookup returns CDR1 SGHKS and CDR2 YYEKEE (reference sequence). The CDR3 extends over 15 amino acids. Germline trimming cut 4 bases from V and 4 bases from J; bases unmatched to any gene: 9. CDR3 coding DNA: TGTGCCAGCAGCCTTACAGGGGGCAAAACGTACGAGCAGTACTTC. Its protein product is CASSLTGGKTYEQYF.

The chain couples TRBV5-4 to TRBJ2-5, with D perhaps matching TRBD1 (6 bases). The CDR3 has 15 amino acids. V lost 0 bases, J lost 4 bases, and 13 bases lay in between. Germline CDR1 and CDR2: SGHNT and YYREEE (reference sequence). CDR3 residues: CASSLASRQVETQYF. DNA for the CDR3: TGTGCCAGCAGCTTGGCCAGTCGACAGGTAGAGACCCAGTACTTC.

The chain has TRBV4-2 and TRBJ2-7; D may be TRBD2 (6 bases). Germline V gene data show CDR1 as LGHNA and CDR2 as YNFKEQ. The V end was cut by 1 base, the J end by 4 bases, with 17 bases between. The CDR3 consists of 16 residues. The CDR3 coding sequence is TGTGCCAGCAGCCAAGTGGTTTCGGGAGAGTTTTACGAGCAGTACTTC. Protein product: CASSQVVSGEFYEQYF.